This T cell receptor (beta chain) was captured in a study of blood T cells in healthy people across ages (dated by TCRdb to between 2015 and 2016). About the full investigation: Template switching captured roughly one uniquely barcoded TCR beta cDNA molecule per two T cells in model experiments. The study measured age-related changes in TCR beta repertoire diversity using deep sequencing normalized with unique cDNA molecular identifiers. Four age groups were formed from the donors: young (average roughly 15 years), middle-aged (just under 40), aged (around 62) and long-lived (about 80). Donors of different ages were randomly distributed across sequencing lanes to avoid experimental bias. For two donors (one aged 18 to 30 and one aged 80 or older), the study analyzed two additional independent replicas of 1 million unique cDNA reads from the same blood draw.

The investigation overall reported the following: Observed TCR beta diversity correlated strongly with the percentage of naive T cells measured by flow cytometry. Observed TCR beta diversity per million T cells fell roughly linearly with age, and a significant reduction was already apparent by age around 39. Bulk unsorted PBMC profiling prevented conclusive comparison of naive and antigen-experienced compartments. Because the CMV infection status of the donors was unknown, age-related changes in expanded clonotypes may potentially have been confounded. Estimates of total diversity based on one million sequenced T cells were regarded as lower bounds and as underestimates. Compared with the aged group, more naive CD4+ T cells, fewer expanded clones and increased TCR diversity were shown by the long-lived group, suggesting age selection.

This clonotype appeared a few times. The target of this receptor is not known. Base qualities are not at hand, and no much larger clone is one base apart. Trimming at the junction amounts to 5 bases on V and 4 bases on J, and the germline ends lie 23 bases apart. The CDR3 measures 18 amino acids from cysteine to phenylalanine. The entry retains the CDR3 DNA only, 54 bases that are in frame from base 1. Sequences MDHEN (CDR1) and SYDVKM (CDR2) are obtained from the germline V gene. Donors were under 40 systemically healthy Caucasian individuals from Russia aged roughly 6 to 95 years. Roughly 10 milliliters of peripheral blood were drawn from each donor into EDTA-treated Vacutainer tubes. Ficoll-Paque density-gradient centrifugation was used to isolate PBMCs, with at least 7 million per sample. Total RNA, at least 6 micrograms per sample, was extracted from PBMCs with Trizol reagent. For every donor, flow cytometry on a PBMC aliquot measured the percentage of naive CD45RAhigh/CD27high T cells.

Library method: 5' RACE. Sequencing instrument: Illumina HiSeq 2500. A second about 6 to 11 cycle PCR used a sample-barcoded 5' primer and a J-beta primer mix. A unique molecular identifier was introduced onto each TCR beta cDNA molecule by a template-switch 5' adaptor carrying 12 random nucleotides. At least 2.5 million CDR3-containing paired-end reads were obtained from each sample. The Mint cDNA synthesis kit, primed by a TRBC-specific oligonucleotide, was used to synthesize first-strand cDNA from all RNA. All cDNA was treated with uracil-DNA glycosylase and then went through a first 18-cycle PCR with the universal primers M1SS and BC2_uni_R. Processing in the source paper ran as follows. For normalization, 1 million high-quality reads, each with a distinct molecular identifier, were randomly selected from each sample. Reads with shared molecular identifiers were discarded instead of being binned into consensus sequences. MiTCR, run with a Q25 quality threshold and the strictest error-elimination algorithm, handled CDR3 identification, clonotype clustering and error correction. A nonparametric unseen species model using Euler transformation provided a lower-bound estimate of total TCR beta diversity. TCRdb trimmed the raw reads at Q25, called clones with MiXCR and kept productive beta chains. Every entry covers one CDR3 protein and lists the most common genes and DNA from its rows. The V and J calls and clone size come from TCRdb's table, not from the authors' own analysis. The sample profile shows about 680,000 distinct CDR3 sequences; 49% of them were found once. The ten biggest clones cover about 32% of the sample.

The sequence was collected from a woman in her sixties or seventies in good health. The sequencing input was blood. The receptor chain draws on TRBV28 and TRBJ2-2, with the D gene call left open. The CDR3 region has the sequence CASSPQLGLVRPTGELFF. In nucleotide form, the sequence is TGTGCCAGCAGTCCACAGTTGGGCCTCGTTCGTCCCACCGGGGAGCTGTTTTTT.